The sequence of this T cell receptor beta chain was determined in a study of cytotoxic CD8 clonotypes in ibrutinib-treated CLL. Points on this clone: Its target is not known.

This CDR3 is built from 14 residues. From germline, CDR1 is SGHRS and CDR2 YFSETQ. Between the trimmed V and J ends, which lost 4 bases and 0 bases, there was a span of 10 bases. Repertoires were generated with immunoSEQ multiplex PCR, while TCRdb's copy carries only in-frame clones and drops some. The sample has tens of thousands of clones, 65% to 90% seen once. Study conclusions and caveats: Clonality went higher at ibrutinib response and then dropped back toward baseline at progression. Sampling time points were not equivalent between sustained-remission and progressing patients. Age-matched healthy donor levels were exceeded by baseline clonality, which tracked circulating CD8+ T-cell counts.

This material consisted of PBMCs, taken after 24 months of ibrutinib treatment. This sequence joins TRBV5-1 and TRBJ1-1, with TRBD1 as a possible D gene (5 bases). This receptor was obtained from a human donor with chronic lymphocytic leukemia. The CDR3 spells CASSLGVMNTEAFF. The CDR3 DNA sequence: TGCGCCAGCAGCCTAGGGGTGATGAACACTGAAGCTTTCTTT.